This TCR beta chain was recorded in a study of shared clonotypes between healthy human individuals. For sorted subsets, approximately 180 ng DNA per replicate equaled approximately 30,000 T cell genomes. Libraries were prepared by immunoSEQ multiplex PCR; TCRdb keeps only in-frame clonotypes and omits some of them. The data hold about 1.1 million clones, with 70% to 80% observed a single time. V was shortened by 3 bases and J by 3 bases, with 9 bases between the two germline ends. The CDR3 runs 13 residues. Germline CDR1 LNHDA, CDR2 SQIVND (reference sequence). This receptor was identified in a man between 18 and 35 years old in good health. Some clones in this sample may be carry-over from other donors' samples. The sample consisted of memory CD4+ T cells from PBMCs. Noted subset: CD45RA-negative fraction. The chain recombines TRBV19 with TRBJ2-7; D is perhaps TRBD1 (6 bases). The CDR3 sequence is CASSIGTNYEQYF. In DNA, the CDR3 is TGTGCCAGTAGTATCGGGACAAACTACGAGCAGTACTTC.